The rows below give T cell receptor beta chains drawn from one sample of a study of T cell changes during pregnancy in multiple sclerosis. Sequencing used immunoSEQ multiplex PCR; TCRdb keeps in-frame clones, though not all of them. This sample yields tens of thousands of clones, of which 94% are seen a single time; around 0.91% belongs to the top ten. Sequencing used peripheral blood, obtained in the second trimester of pregnancy. All receptors derive from a female donor in good health, enrolled as a control in a pregnancy study. CDR3s include the opening cysteine and the closing phenylalanine or tryptophan. Fields, in order: J gene, V gene, clone size, D gene, CDR3 DNA, CDR3 protein. A D gene is named only where the DNA matches it firmly. Clone size, where shown, is once, few, many, or a class for clones that have expanded.

j_gene: TRBJ2-4
v_gene: TRBV28
abundance: NA
d_gene: NA
CDR3nt: TGTGCCAGCAGTTACACAGATACCAAAAACATTCAGTACTTC
CDR3aa: CASSYTDTKNIQYF

j_gene: TRBJ2-2
v_gene: TRBV11-3
abundance: NA
d_gene: TRBD1
CDR3nt: TGTGCCAGCAGCTTAAGGACAGGGGGCAACACCGGGGAGCTGTTTTTT
CDR3aa: CASSLRTGGNTGELFF

j_gene: TRBJ2-7
v_gene: TRBV4-2
abundance: NA
d_gene: TRBD1
CDR3nt: TGTGCCAGCAGCCATCGGGACAGGGTGCACGAGCAGTACTTC
CDR3aa: CASSHRDRVHEQYF

j_gene: TRBJ1-4
v_gene: TRBV27
abundance: once
d_gene: TRBD1
CDR3nt: TGTGCCAGCAGCCGCGGGACAGCGCCTAATGAAAAACTGTTTTTT
CDR3aa: CASSRGTAPNEKLFF

j_gene: TRBJ2-7
v_gene: TRBV10-3
abundance: NA
d_gene: NA
CDR3nt: TGTGCCACTCTACCTGGGGGCAGCTTCTACGAGCAGTACTTC
CDR3aa: CATLPGGSFYEQYF

j_gene: TRBJ2-7
v_gene: TRBV27
abundance: NA
d_gene: TRBD1
CDR3nt: TGTGCCAGCAGTTTTGTGGGACAGTTGACCTACGAGCAGTACTTC
CDR3aa: CASSFVGQLTYEQYF

j_gene: TRBJ2-3
v_gene: TRBV9
abundance: NA
d_gene: TRBD2
CDR3nt: TGTGCCAGCAGCGTAACCCCGGGACTAGTTTCCACAGATACGCAGTATTTT
CDR3aa: CASSVTPGLVSTDTQYF

j_gene: TRBJ2-7
v_gene: TRBV20-1
abundance: NA
d_gene: NA
CDR3nt: TGCAGTGAAGGAGGGGGCGGTGAGCAGTACTTC
CDR3aa: CSEGGGGEQYF

j_gene: TRBJ1-2
v_gene: TRBV9
abundance: NA
d_gene: NA
CDR3nt: TGTGCCAGCAGAACCCTTCCGGGGTCTTTGGGGGCTAAAGAGTGGTATGGCTACACCTTC
CDR3aa: CASRTLPGSLGAKEWYGYTF

j_gene: TRBJ1-2
v_gene: TRBV10-3
abundance: NA
d_gene: NA
CDR3nt: TGTGCCATCAGTGACAGGGGCGACTATGGCTACACCTTC
CDR3aa: CAISDRGDYGYTF

j_gene: TRBJ2-5
v_gene: TRBV5-1
abundance: NA
d_gene: NA
CDR3nt: TGCGCCAGCAGCTTGGCAAGCGAAGAGACCCAGTACTTC
CDR3aa: CASSLASEETQYF

j_gene: TRBJ1-1
v_gene: TRBV6-1
abundance: NA
d_gene: TRBD1
CDR3nt: TGTGCCAGCGAGGCCGGGACAGCCTCGAACACTGAAGCTTTCTTT
CDR3aa: CASEAGTASNTEAFF

j_gene: TRBJ2-7
v_gene: TRBV30
abundance: NA
d_gene: TRBD1
CDR3nt: TGTGCCTGGAGTAAAGGGACAGGGGGCGAGCAGTACTTC
CDR3aa: CAWSKGTGGEQYF

j_gene: TRBJ1-2
v_gene: TRBV19
abundance: NA
d_gene: NA
CDR3nt: TGTGCCAGTAGTCCGGAGCCCAACTATGGCTACACCTTC
CDR3aa: CASSPEPNYGYTF

j_gene: TRBJ2-7
v_gene: TRBV19
abundance: NA
d_gene: NA
CDR3nt: TGTGCCAGTAGTAGGGCCGACAGATCCTACGAGCAGTACTTC
CDR3aa: CASSRADRSYEQYF

j_gene: TRBJ1-1
v_gene: TRBV10-1
abundance: NA
d_gene: NA
CDR3nt: TGCGCCAGCAGTCGCAGGAACACTGAAGCTTTCTTT
CDR3aa: CASSRRNTEAFF

j_gene: TRBJ2-7
v_gene: TRBV15
abundance: NA
d_gene: TRBD2
CDR3nt: TGTGCCACCAGCAGAGACCTAGCGGAGGCCTACGAGCAGTACTTC
CDR3aa: CATSRDLAEAYEQYF

j_gene: TRBJ1-1
v_gene: TRBV29-1
abundance: NA
d_gene: NA
CDR3nt: TGCAGCGTTGAAACCCACACTCAGGACACTGAAGCTTTCTTT
CDR3aa: CSVETHTQDTEAFF

j_gene: TRBJ1-2
v_gene: TRBV7-9
abundance: NA
d_gene: NA
CDR3nt: TGTGCCAGCAGCTTAGTTTCGGGGAACTATGGCTACACCTTC
CDR3aa: CASSLVSGNYGYTF

j_gene: TRBJ2-5
v_gene: TRBV5-1
abundance: NA
d_gene: TRBD2
CDR3nt: TGCGCCAGCAGCAGCACCCTAGCGGAAGAGACCCAGTACTTC
CDR3aa: CASSSTLAEETQYF

j_gene: TRBJ1-4
v_gene: TRBV6-1
abundance: NA
d_gene: TRBD1
CDR3nt: TGTGCCAGCAGGGAGAAAGACCGGGACAGACTCTTTTTT
CDR3aa: CASREKDRDRLFF

j_gene: TRBJ2-1
v_gene: TRBV7-2
abundance: once
d_gene: TRBD2
CDR3nt: TGTGCCAGCAGCCTGGAGGGGTCCGGGACTAGCGAGTTCTTC
CDR3aa: CASSLEGSGTSEFF

j_gene: TRBJ1-4
v_gene: TRBV28
abundance: NA
d_gene: TRBD1
CDR3nt: TGTGCCAGCAGCACCGGACAGGGGGCCTGGGAAAAACTGTTTTTT
CDR3aa: CASSTGQGAWEKLFF

j_gene: TRBJ2-6
v_gene: TRBV2
abundance: NA
d_gene: NA
CDR3nt: TGTGCCAGCAGTGAAGGGGGCCGCTCTGGGGCCAACGTCCTGACTTTC
CDR3aa: CASSEGGRSGANVLTF

j_gene: TRBJ2-7
v_gene: TRBV28
abundance: NA
d_gene: TRBD1
CDR3nt: TGTGCCAGCAGGGGACAGGGGGAGTCCTACGAGCAGTACTTC
CDR3aa: CASRGQGESYEQYF

j_gene: TRBJ2-7
v_gene: TRBV30
abundance: many
d_gene: NA
CDR3nt: TGTGCCTGGATTCTACCCCCTCGGACAGTATCCTACGAGCAGTACTTC
CDR3aa: CAWILPPRTVSYEQYF

j_gene: TRBJ2-7
v_gene: TRBV4-2
abundance: NA
d_gene: TRBD1
CDR3nt: TGTGCCAGCAGCCAAGAGGACAGGGGGTACGAGCAGTACTTC
CDR3aa: CASSQEDRGYEQYF

j_gene: TRBJ2-7
v_gene: TRBV7-9
abundance: NA
d_gene: TRBD2
CDR3nt: TGTGCCAGCAGCTTAGTAGCGGGAGTCACCGAGCAGTACTTC
CDR3aa: CASSLVAGVTEQYF

j_gene: TRBJ1-2
v_gene: TRBV2
abundance: NA
d_gene: NA
CDR3nt: TGTGCCAGCAGTGAAGAGAGTTATGGCTACACCTTC
CDR3aa: CASSEESYGYTF

j_gene: TRBJ1-1
v_gene: TRBV15
abundance: NA
d_gene: NA
CDR3nt: TGTGCCACCACTCGGTCACGACTTTCGGGGGACAACACTGAAGCTTTCTTT
CDR3aa: CATTRSRLSGDNTEAFF